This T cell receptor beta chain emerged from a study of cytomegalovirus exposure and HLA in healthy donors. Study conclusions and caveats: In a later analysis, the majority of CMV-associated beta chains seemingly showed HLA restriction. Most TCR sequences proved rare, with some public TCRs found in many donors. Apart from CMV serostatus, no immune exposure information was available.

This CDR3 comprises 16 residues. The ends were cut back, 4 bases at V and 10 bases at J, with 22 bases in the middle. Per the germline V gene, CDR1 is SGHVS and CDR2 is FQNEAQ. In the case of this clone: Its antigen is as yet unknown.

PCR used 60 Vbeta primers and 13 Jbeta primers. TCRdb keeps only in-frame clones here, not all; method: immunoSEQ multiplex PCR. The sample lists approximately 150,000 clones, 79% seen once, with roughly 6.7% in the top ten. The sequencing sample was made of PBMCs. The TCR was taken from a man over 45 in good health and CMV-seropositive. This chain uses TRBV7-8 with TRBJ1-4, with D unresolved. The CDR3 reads CASSSYSRQMEGKLFF. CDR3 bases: TGTGCCAGCAGCTCCTACAGCCGGCAGATGGAGGGAAAACTGTTTTTT.